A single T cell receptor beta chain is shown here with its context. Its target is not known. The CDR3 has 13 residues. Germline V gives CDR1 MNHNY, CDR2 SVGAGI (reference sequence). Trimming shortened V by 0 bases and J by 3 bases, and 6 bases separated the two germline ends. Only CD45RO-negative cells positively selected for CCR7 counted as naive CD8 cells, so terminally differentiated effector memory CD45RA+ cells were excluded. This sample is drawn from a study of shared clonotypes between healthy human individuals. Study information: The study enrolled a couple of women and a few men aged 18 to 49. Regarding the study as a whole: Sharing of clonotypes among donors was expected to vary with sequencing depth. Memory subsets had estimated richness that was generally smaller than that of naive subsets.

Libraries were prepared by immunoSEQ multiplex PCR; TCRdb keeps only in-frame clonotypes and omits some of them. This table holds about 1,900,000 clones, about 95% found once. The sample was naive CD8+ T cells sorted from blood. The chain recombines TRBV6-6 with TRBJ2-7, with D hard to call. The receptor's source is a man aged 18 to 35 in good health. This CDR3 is CASSYSIYYEQYF. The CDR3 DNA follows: TGTGCCAGCAGTTACTCGATTTACTACGAGCAGTACTTC.